The 9 T cell receptor beta chains reported below all come from one sample, sequenced in a study of cytomegalovirus exposure and HLA in healthy donors. PCR employed 60 Vbeta and 13 Jbeta primers. Produced via immunoSEQ multiplex PCR; TCRdb's table is partial and in-frame only. There are about 120,000 clones in the sample; roughly 79% occur only once, and about 2.4% lies in the top ten. The sample consisted of PBMCs. Source of these receptors: a woman in her forties in good health and CMV-seronegative.

The chain combines TRBV5-1 with TRBJ2-1; 10 positions match TRBD2. This CDR3 is 14 amino acids long. CDR1 and CDR2 from the germline V gene are SGHRS and YFSETQ. After removal of 6 bases from V and 4 bases from J, the junction contained 4 bases not matched to a gene. CDR3 protein: CASKTSGAYNEQFF. The CDR3 bases are TGCGCCAGCAAAACTAGCGGGGCATACAATGAGCAGTTCTTC.

The chain has TRBV11-2 and TRBJ1-3; 7 bases agree with TRBD1. The CDR3 has 14 residues. Germline assignment: CDR1 SGHAT and CDR2 FQNNGV. V lost 5 bases, J lost 3 bases, and 4 bases stayed unmatched. This CDR3 reads CASSPGGLGNTIYF. CDR3 DNA sequence: TGTGCCAGCAGCCCAGGGGGGCTTGGAAACACCATATATTTT.

The chain is built from TRBV5-4 and TRBJ1-2, with D tentatively TRBD1 (5 bases). The germline CDR1 and CDR2 sequences are SGHNT and YYREEE (reference sequence). Trimming took off 0 bases at V and 4 bases at J, with 16 bases between the two ends. The CDR3 contains 16 residues. CDR3 nucleotides: TGTGCCAGCAGCTTGGCCGGGCTCCAACAGGTCTATGGCTACACCTTC. Protein sequence: CASSLAGLQQVYGYTF.

The chain employs TRBV6-5 and TRBJ1-1; 7 nucleotides agree with TRBD1. Per germline, CDR1 MNHEY and CDR2 SVGAGI. With 5 bases clipped from V and 0 bases from J, the junction kept 6 bases outside the gene matches. The CDR3 is 15 amino acids. CDR3 sequence (DNA): TGTGCCAGCAGTAGACAGGGTACCTTGAACACTGAAGCTTTCTTT. Residues: CASSRQGTLNTEAFF.

J is TRBJ2-5 and V is TRBV7-6; 11 bases align to TRBD2. The DNA end favors TRBJ2-7, so the J call may be wrong. Per germline, CDR1 SGHVS and CDR2 FNYEAQ. This CDR3 spans 15 amino acids. The CDR3 spells CASSPGLAGSYEQYF. The CDR3 coding sequence is TGTGCCAGCAGCCCCGGACTAGCGGGTTCCTACGAGCAGTACTTC.

This chain connects TRBV5-1 to TRBJ1-4; 8 bases fit TRBD1. CDR3 size: 17 residues. From germline, CDR1 is SGHRS and CDR2 YFSETQ. The V segment lost 5 bases and the J segment 8 bases; nucleotides outside the gene matches: 17. CDR3 bases: TGCGCCAGCAGTTCGGAGGGCGTGGGCAGGGGGCCCGAAAAACTGTTTTTT. Translated, it gives CASSSEGVGRGPEKLFF.

The chain employs TRBV9 and TRBJ2-1, with TRBD2 matching over 7 bases. This CDR3 contains 18 residues. Germline V gives CDR1 SGDLS, CDR2 YYNGEE. With 0 bases clipped from V and 0 bases from J, the junction kept 9 bases outside the gene matches. The CDR3 DNA follows: TGTGCCAGCAGCGTAGACTGGGCTAGCGGAAGCTCCTACAATGAGCAGTTCTTC. It translates to CASSVDWASGSSYNEQFF.

This clone was counted only a few times. V and J are TRBV10-2 and TRBJ2-3; 9 bases match TRBD2. The junction had 9 bases not matched to a gene; V was cut back by 3 bases and J by 5 bases. CDR1 and CDR2 (germline): WSHSY, SAAADI. The CDR3 length is 16 residues. The CDR3 DNA follows: TGCGCCAGCAGTGATCCCGTTAGCGGGGGACTAGATACGCAGTATTTT. This translates into CASSDPVSGGLDTQYF.

This chain joins TRBV5-1 and TRBJ1-4; D remains ambiguous. The CDR3 is 19 residues long. From germline, CDR1 is SGHRS and CDR2 YFSETQ. Trimming removed 3 bases at V and 0 bases at J, with 21 bases between. The CDR3 nucleotides read TGCGCCAGCAGCTCTAACCCTGTGAGTGGACTTGCAACTAATGAAAAACTGTTTTTT. It codes for CASSSNPVSGLATNEKLFF.